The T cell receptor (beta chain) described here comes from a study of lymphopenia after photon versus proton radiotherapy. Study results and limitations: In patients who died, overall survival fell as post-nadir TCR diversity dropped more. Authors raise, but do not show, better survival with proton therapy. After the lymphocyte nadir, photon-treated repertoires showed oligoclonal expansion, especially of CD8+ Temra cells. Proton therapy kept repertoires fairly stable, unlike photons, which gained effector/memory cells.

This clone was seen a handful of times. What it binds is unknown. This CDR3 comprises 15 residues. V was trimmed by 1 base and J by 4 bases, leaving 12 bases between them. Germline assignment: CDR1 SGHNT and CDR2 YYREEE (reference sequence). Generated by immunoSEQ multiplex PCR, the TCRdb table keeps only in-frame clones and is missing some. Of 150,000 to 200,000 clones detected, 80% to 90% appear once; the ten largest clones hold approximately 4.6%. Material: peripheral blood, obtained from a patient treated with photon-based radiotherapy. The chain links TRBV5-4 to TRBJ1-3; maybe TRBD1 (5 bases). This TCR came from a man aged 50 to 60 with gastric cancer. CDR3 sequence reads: CASSLYQGTGNTIYF. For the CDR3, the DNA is TGTGCCAGCAGCTTGTATCAGGGAACAGGAAACACCATATATTTT.